Listed below are T cell receptor beta chains from one sample, sequenced in a study of identical twins. One entry per CDR3 protein results from TCRdb running MiXCR on the 5' RACE reads. The data show approximately 690,000 distinct CDR3 sequences, with 5.5% to 6.5% seen just once and approximately 2% held by the top ten. Sequenced sample: naive T cells sorted from blood. Every receptor here comes from a man younger than 35 in good health. CDR3s include the opening cysteine and the closing phenylalanine or tryptophan. Fields, in order: J gene, D gene, clone size, V gene, CDR3 DNA, CDR3 protein. D genes are given only for firm matches. The size entry is marked missing in some rows and otherwise reads once, few, many or a size class.

TRBJ2-1 - many TRBV12-3/TRBV12-4 TGTGCCAGCAGTTCTGTAACTCCAACCTACAATGAGCAGTTCTTC CASSSVTPTYNEQFF
TRBJ2-7 - many TRBV12-3/TRBV12-4 TGTGCCAGCAGGGACCTAGGGGGTCTCGACGAGCAGTACTTC CASRDLGGLDEQYF
TRBJ2-4 TRBD1 many TRBV7-9 TGTGCCAGCAGTCCAGGGGGAAGCAGAAACATTCAGTACTTC CASSPGGSRNIQYF
TRBJ2-5 TRBD1 many TRBV4-1 TGCGCCAGCAGCCGAGGTCAGACAGGGGGCGAGGGGCAAGAGACCCAGTACTTC CASSRGQTGGEGQETQYF
TRBJ2-1 TRBD2 many TRBV20-1 TGCAGTGCTAGACCTCGCGGGAGGGGGAATGAGCAGTTCTTC CSARPRGRGNEQFF
TRBJ2-1 - many TRBV6-4 TGTGCCAGCAGCTTAGAGGGCGGGCCCAATGAGCAGTTCTTC CASSLEGGPNEQFF
TRBJ2-7 TRBD2 few TRBV25-1 TGTGCCAGCAGTGGGGGTTTAGGACTAGCGGGAGACGAGCAGTACTTC CASSGGLGLAGDEQYF
TRBJ1-2 TRBD1 - TRBV10-3 TGTGCCATCAATGGCAGGGGGCCCCTCCTTGCTAACTATGGCTACACCTTC CAINGRGPLLANYGYTF
TRBJ2-7 TRBD1 many TRBV6-1 TGTGCCAGCGCACCGACAGGGGCCTCTAGCCCCTACGAGCAGTACTTC CASAPTGASSPYEQYF
TRBJ2-6 - few TRBV7-6 TGTGCCAGCAGCTTGGTCGTCGGAATGTCTGGGGCCAACGTCCTGACTTTC CASSLVVGMSGANVLTF
TRBJ2-3 - many TRBV12-3/TRBV12-4 TGTGCCAGCAATCCCGCTAGAGGGGATACGCAGTATTTT CASNPARGDTQYF
TRBJ1-4 - many TRBV27 TGTGCCAGCAGTCCATACGTCGGGGTAGCTAATGAAAAACTGTTTTTT CASSPYVGVANEKLFF
TRBJ2-1 - - TRBV6-5 TGTGCCAGCAGTTACTCGGTGGGAGGGGGTCACAATGAGCAGTTCTTC CASSYSVGGGHNEQFF
TRBJ2-2 - many TRBV9 TGTGCCAGCAGCGTCATAGGGGCCCCGGGGGTGACCGGGGAGCTGTTTTTT CASSVIGAPGVTGELFF
TRBJ2-7 TRBD2 - TRBV15 TGTGCCACCAGCAGAGTGCAAGCGGGAGGCTACGAGCAGTACTTC CATSRVQAGGYEQYF
TRBJ2-3 TRBD2 - TRBV20-1 TGCAGTTCGAAGCTAGCGGGAGTTTTAGATACGCAGTATTTT CSSKLAGVLDTQYF
TRBJ1-1 - many TRBV20-1 TGCAGTGCTAGAGTAGCGAACACTGAAGCTTTCTTT CSARVANTEAFF
TRBJ1-4 - many TRBV5-1 TGCGCCAGCAACTCCGGGGAGCTTAATGAAAAACTGTTTTTT CASNSGELNEKLFF
TRBJ1-1 - few TRBV12-3/TRBV12-4 TGTGCCAGCAGTTCTGCCCCGACCGTGAACACTGAAGCTTTCTTT CASSSAPTVNTEAFF
TRBJ2-1 TRBD2 many TRBV29-1 TGCAGCGCCGAAGCACTAGCGGGAGGGCCCCATGAGCAGTTCTTC CSAEALAGGPHEQFF
TRBJ2-5 TRBD2 many TRBV5-1 TGCGCCAGCAGGGGGACTAGCTCTTCCCTTCAAGAGACCCAGTACTTC CASRGTSSSLQETQYF
TRBJ2-3 - many TRBV11-2 TGTGCCAGCAGCTTACAGGGATTCCAGCCAGATACGCAGTATTTT CASSLQGFQPDTQYF
TRBJ2-2 - many TRBV6-5 TGTGCCAGCAGTTACGGGTTCAAAGGGCACACCGGGGAGCTGTTTTTT CASSYGFKGHTGELFF
TRBJ2-3 - many TRBV9 TGTGCCAGCAGCGTAGAAGCGGTTGGCGTCAGCACAGATACGCAGTATTTT CASSVEAVGVSTDTQYF
TRBJ2-5 - many TRBV27 TGTGCCAGCAGTTTATCTCAGGGCCGGGAGACCCAGTACTTC CASSLSQGRETQYF
TRBJ2-3 - few TRBV7-9 TGTGCCAGCACCCCCTCCCGAAGCACAGATACGCAGTATTTT CASTPSRSTDTQYF
TRBJ2-7 TRBD1 few TRBV3-1 TGTGCCAGCAGCCTCTCCTTAGGACAGGGAGTCAACGAGCAGTACTTC CASSLSLGQGVNEQYF
TRBJ2-7 - many TRBV5-5 TGTGCCAGCAGCTCGGGAGTGCCCTCCTACGAGCAGTACTTC CASSSGVPSYEQYF
TRBJ2-5 TRBD1 few TRBV5-6 TGTGCCAGCAACCTTCCTGGACAGGCCCAAGAGACCCAGTACTTC CASNLPGQAQETQYF
TRBJ2-3 - - TRBV27 TGTGCCAGCAGCTCTATGCCCAAGGGCACAGATACGCAGTATTTT CASSSMPKGTDTQYF
TRBJ2-7 - - TRBV20-1 TGCAGTGCCCGGTTCAGGGGAACCTACGAGCAGTACTTC CSARFRGTYEQYF
TRBJ2-3 - few TRBV2 TGTGCCAGCGATTTGAGGGGACCAGATACGCAGTATTTT CASDLRGPDTQYF
TRBJ1-1 TRBD1 many TRBV12-3/TRBV12-4 TGTGCCAGCAGGGCTAGGGGACAGGGGAACACTGAAGCTTTCTTT CASRARGQGNTEAFF
TRBJ1-5 - many TRBV29-1 TGCAGCGTCGACCAGGGATCCAATCAGCCCCAGCATTTT CSVDQGSNQPQHF
TRBJ2-3 TRBD2 many TRBV4-1 TGCGCCAGCAGCCCCGGGACTAGCGGGGGCACAGATACGCAGTATTTT CASSPGTSGGTDTQYF
TRBJ2-1 - many TRBV6-4 TGTGCCAGCAGTAGCTACCATCTAGCGCTATCCTACAATGAGCAGTTCTTC CASSSYHLALSYNEQFF
TRBJ2-1 - - TRBV7-9 TGTGCCAGCAGCTTAGAGGTCGGACCCGAGCAGTTCTTC CASSLEVGPEQFF
TRBJ2-5 - many TRBV14 TGTGCCAGCAGCCACCCTCCGGGCAGGGGACGAGAGACCCAGTACTTC CASSHPPGRGRETQYF
TRBJ2-7 TRBD2 many TRBV5-1 TGCGCCAGCGCCCCAGCGGGGAGATCCTACGAGCAGTACTTC CASAPAGRSYEQYF
TRBJ1-5 - once TRBV20-1 TGCAGTGCTAGAGGCCCCTCCGGGACGGCTAGCAATCAGCCCCAGCATTTT CSARGPSGTASNQPQHF
TRBJ2-5 TRBD2 - TRBV7-9 TGTGCCAGCCTGAAGCGGGGTGAGGTCTTAGAGACCCAGTACTTC CASLKRGEVLETQYF
TRBJ2-5 - - TRBV20-1 TGCAGTGCTAGAGAGGCCCTCGGCCAAGAGACCCAGTACTTC CSAREALGQETQYF
TRBJ2-1 TRBD2 few TRBV7-3 TGTGCCAGCAGCTTAAGTAGCGGGAGGGGGTCCTACAATGAGCAGTTCTTC CASSLSSGRGSYNEQFF
TRBJ1-1 - few TRBV3-1 TGTGCCAGCAGCCAGGGGGACATCACTGAAGCTTTCTTT CASSQGDITEAFF
TRBJ1-1 TRBD1 few TRBV15 TGTGCCACCAGCAGAGATTCAGGGGGCGGCACTGAAGCTTTCTTT CATSRDSGGGTEAFF
TRBJ2-5 - - TRBV20-1 TGCAGTGCTAGAGTTAGGAGGTTGAAGACCCAGTACTTC CSARVRRLKTQYF
TRBJ2-5 - many TRBV7-9 TGTGCCAGCAGCACGACCCAAGAGACCCAGTACTTC CASSTTQETQYF
TRBJ2-1 TRBD2 - TRBV7-9 TGTGCCAGCAGCCCCCCACTAGCGATCCACAATGAGCAGTTCTTC CASSPPLAIHNEQFF
TRBJ2-3 - many TRBV12-3/TRBV12-4 TGTGCCAGCAGTTTAGGGCGGGACCCGACGCCTAATTTT CASSLGRDPTPNF
TRBJ2-3 - - TRBV29-1 TGCAGCGTTGCGGGCAGGCAAACAGATACGCAGTATTTT CSVAGRQTDTQYF
TRBJ2-2 - many TRBV29-1 TGCAGCGCCCACAGGGTCCAGGGCGGGGAGCTGTTTTTT CSAHRVQGGELFF
TRBJ2-3 - few TRBV20-1 TGCAGTGCTAGAGATTTTGGGCGGACAGATACGCAGTATTTT CSARDFGRTDTQYF
TRBJ1-1 - many TRBV7-8 TGTGCCAGCAGCAAATTCCCGAACACTGAAGCTTTCTTT CASSKFPNTEAFF
TRBJ2-2 - - TRBV3-1 TGTGCCAGCAGCCAAGATGGGACCTTGAACACCGGGGAGCTGTTTTTT CASSQDGTLNTGELFF